Listed below are T cell receptor beta chains from one sample, sequenced in a study of blood T cells in healthy people across ages. TCRdb re-derived calls from the 5' RACE reads in MiXCR, one entry per CDR3 protein. The repertoire holds about 1.5 million distinct CDR3 sequences, with less than 45% as singletons. Material: blood. Receptor source: a woman between 18 and 29 years old in good health. CDR3s include the opening cysteine and the closing phenylalanine or tryptophan. D genes are given only for firm matches. Only some rows state a clone size, as once, few, many or a class for expanded clones.

v_call	j_call	clone_size	d_call	cdr3_nt	cdr3_aa
TRBV2	TRBJ2-5	NA	NA	TGTGCCAGCAGTGCGATAGGACAAGAGACCCAGTACTTC	CASSAIGQETQYF
TRBV6-2/TRBV6-3	TRBJ1-2	NA	NA	TGTGCCAGCAGTTACTGGAGGAGAAATAACTATGGCTACACCTTC	CASSYWRRNNYGYTF
TRBV10-3	TRBJ1-1	many	NA	TGTGCCATAGGGGTACAGCCGAACACTGAAGCTTTCTTT	CAIGVQPNTEAFF
TRBV5-1	TRBJ2-3	NA	NA	TGCGCCAGCAGCCTACAGCCCCATACGCAGTATTTT	CASSLQPHTQYF
TRBV4-1	TRBJ2-1	NA	NA	TGCGCCAGCAAGCAAGACCCGGGACGGGATACTTACAATGAGCAGTTCTTC	CASKQDPGRDTYNEQFF
TRBV20-1	TRBJ1-2	few	TRBD1	TGCAGTGCCGAAGGACAGGGGAGAGGAGGCTACACCTTC	CSAEGQGRGGYTF
TRBV27	TRBJ2-3	NA	NA	TGTGCCAGCAGTTTATTTAGTAGGAGTCCAGATACGCAGTATTTT	CASSLFSRSPDTQYF
TRBV10-3	TRBJ2-7	NA	TRBD1	TGTGCCATCAGTGAGTCCGACAGGGGAGGATACTCCTACGAGCAGTACTTC	CAISESDRGGYSYEQYF
TRBV6-2/TRBV6-3	TRBJ2-1	NA	NA	TGTGCTATTAAACGGCAGTACAATGAGCAGTTCTTC	CAIKRQYNEQFF
TRBV4-3	TRBJ1-2	once	NA	TGCGCCAGCAGCCAAAAGGCCGGGGGGAAAAACTATGGCTACACCTTC	CASSQKAGGKNYGYTF
TRBV12-3/TRBV12-4	TRBJ2-1	few	TRBD2	TGTGCCAGCAGTTTTGCGGGAGGGGGGCCTGGCAATGAGCAGTTCTTC	CASSFAGGGPGNEQFF
TRBV12-3/TRBV12-4	TRBJ2-3	few	NA	TGTGCCAGCAGTTCCCTCGGCCCCACAGATACGCAGTATTTT	CASSSLGPTDTQYF
TRBV6-2/TRBV6-3	TRBJ2-7	few	NA	TGTGCCAGCAGTTACCTCGCAGGCCGGGGTGGCGAGCAGTACTTC	CASSYLAGRGGEQYF
TRBV5-1	TRBJ2-1	few	NA	TGCGCCAGCAGTAAAGCGAATGAGCAGTTCTTC	CASSKANEQFF
TRBV11-2	TRBJ1-2	NA	NA	TGTGCCAGCAGCCCTATAGGGAGCGGGTCCAACTATGGCTACACCTTC	CASSPIGSGSNYGYTF
TRBV4-1	TRBJ2-1	few	TRBD1	TGCGCCAGCAGCTGGCGCGGACAGGGGACCTACAATGAGCAGTTCTTC	CASSWRGQGTYNEQFF
TRBV6-2/TRBV6-3	TRBJ2-2	NA	TRBD1	TGTGCCAGCAGTCCCACGACAGGGGAGTACACCGGGGAGCTGTTTTTT	CASSPTTGEYTGELFF
TRBV7-9	TRBJ1-2	NA	NA	TGTGCCAGCGGAATGACAGAGAACTATGGCTACACCTTC	CASGMTENYGYTF
TRBV7-9	TRBJ2-7	few	NA	TGTGCCAGCAGCCCCGACAGTGTCTACTCTTACGAGCAGTACTTC	CASSPDSVYSYEQYF
TRBV29-1	TRBJ2-2	NA	TRBD2	TGCAGCGTGATTAGCGGGAGTAGCACCGGGGAGCTGTTTTTT	CSVISGSSTGELFF
TRBV7-2	TRBJ2-7	NA	NA	TGTGCCAGCAGCCCCCGTGGGAAGCAGTACTTC	CASSPRGKQYF
TRBV20-1	TRBJ2-7	NA	TRBD2	TGCACCGCGTTTGGACTAGCGTTAACCCAAACCTACAATGAGCAGTACTTC	CTAFGLALTQTYNEQYF
TRBV7-9	TRBJ1-6	NA	NA	TGTGCCAGCAGCCCCGGGACACCGACACCCCTCCACTTT	CASSPGTPTPLHF
TRBV4-1	TRBJ2-5	NA	NA	TGCGCCAGCAGCCCAGGAGCGGGAGAGACCCAGTACTTC	CASSPGAGETQYF
TRBV7-2	TRBJ2-3	NA	NA	TGTGCCAGCAGCTTAGTGGCGGGGTTCACAGATACGCAGTATTTT	CASSLVAGFTDTQYF
TRBV12-3/TRBV12-4	TRBJ2-7	once	NA	TGTGCCAGCAGTCCCGTGGGACGAATTTACGAGCAGTACTTC	CASSPVGRIYEQYF
TRBV6-2/TRBV6-3	TRBJ1-2	NA	NA	TGTGCCAGCAGTTACTCCGGCAATAACTATGGCTACACCTTC	CASSYSGNNYGYTF